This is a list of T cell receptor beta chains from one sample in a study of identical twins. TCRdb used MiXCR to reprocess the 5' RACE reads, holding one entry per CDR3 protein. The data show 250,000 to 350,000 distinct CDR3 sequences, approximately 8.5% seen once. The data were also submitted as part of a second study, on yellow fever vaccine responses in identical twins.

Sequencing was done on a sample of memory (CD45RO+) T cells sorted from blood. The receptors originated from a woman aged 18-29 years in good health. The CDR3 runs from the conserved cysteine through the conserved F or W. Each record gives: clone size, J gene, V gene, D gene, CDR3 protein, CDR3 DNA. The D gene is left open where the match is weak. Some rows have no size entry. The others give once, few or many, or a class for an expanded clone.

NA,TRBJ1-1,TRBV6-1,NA,CASSDLSGVNTEAFF,TGTGCCAGCAGTGACCTGAGCGGGGTGAACACTGAAGCTTTCTTT
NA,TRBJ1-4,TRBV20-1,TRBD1,CSAKGQGNEKLFF,TGCAGTGCTAAGGGACAGGGGAATGAAAAACTGTTTTTT
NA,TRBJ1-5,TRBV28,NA,CASSLADYSNQPQHF,TGTGCCAGCAGTTTGGCGGATTATAGCAATCAGCCCCAGCATTTT
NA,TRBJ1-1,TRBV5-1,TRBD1,CASSLGQGGYTEAFF,TGCGCCAGCAGCTTGGGACAGGGGGGATACACTGAAGCTTTCTTT
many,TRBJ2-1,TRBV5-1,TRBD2,CASSNGTSGGVEQFF,TGCGCCAGCAGCAACGGGACTAGCGGGGGGGTTGAGCAGTTCTTC
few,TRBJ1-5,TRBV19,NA,CASRQSGSNQPQHF,TGTGCCAGTCGCCAATCAGGGAGCAATCAGCCCCAGCATTTT
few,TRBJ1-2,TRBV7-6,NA,CASSLDDRPGIGDYGYTF,TGTGCCAGCAGCTTAGATGATAGGCCGGGGATCGGAGACTATGGCTACACCTTC
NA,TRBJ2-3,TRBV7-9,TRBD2,CASSLAGGPPSDTQYF,TGTGCCAGCAGCTTAGCGGGAGGGCCCCCCTCGGATACGCAGTATTTT
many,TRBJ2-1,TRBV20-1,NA,CSAVGREVYNEQFF,TGCAGTGCGGTAGGTAGAGAGGTTTACAATGAGCAGTTCTTC
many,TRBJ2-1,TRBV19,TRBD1,CASSPNRGWESNEQFF,TGTGCCAGTAGTCCGAACAGGGGCTGGGAGTCCAATGAGCAGTTCTTC
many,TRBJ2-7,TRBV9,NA,CASSAGATTYEQYF,TGTGCCAGCAGCGCGGGCGCCACGACCTACGAGCAGTACTTC
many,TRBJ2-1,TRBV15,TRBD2,CATSRPGLAGLFEDEQFF,TGTGCCACCAGCAGACCGGGACTAGCGGGACTTTTCGAGGATGAGCAGTTCTTC
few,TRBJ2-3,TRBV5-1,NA,CASSLTGYSTDTQYF,TGCGCCAGCAGCTTGACAGGTTATAGCACAGATACGCAGTATTTT
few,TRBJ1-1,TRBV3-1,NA,CASSQQDTEAFF,TGTGCCAGCAGCCAACAAGATACAGAAGCTTTCTTT
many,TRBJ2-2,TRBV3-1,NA,CASSYGQHANTGELFF,TGTGCCAGCAGCTACGGACAGCACGCGAACACCGGGGAGCTGTTTTTT
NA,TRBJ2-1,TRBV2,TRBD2,CASRDSGRAVGEQFF,TGTGCCAGCAGAGACAGCGGGAGGGCCGTTGGTGAGCAGTTCTTC
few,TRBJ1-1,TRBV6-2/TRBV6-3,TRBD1,CASSRSTGSTQAFF,TGTGCCAGCAGCCGATCGACAGGGTCGACTCAAGCTTTCTTT
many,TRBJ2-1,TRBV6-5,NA,CASSTETGTYNEQFF,TGTGCCAGCAGTACCGAGACAGGAACCTACAATGAGCAGTTCTTC
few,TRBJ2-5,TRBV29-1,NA,CSVEVGPWTQYF,TGCAGCGTTGAAGTCGGACCCTGGACCCAGTACTTC
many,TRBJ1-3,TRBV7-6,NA,CASSRGLSSGNTIYF,TGTGCCAGCTCCCGGGGGTTGTCCTCTGGAAACACCATATATTTT
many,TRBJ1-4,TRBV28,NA,CAAYRTNEKLFF,TGTGCCGCTTACCGAACTAATGAAAAACTGTTTTTT
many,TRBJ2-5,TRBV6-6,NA,CASSYSAETQYF,TGTGCCAGCAGTTACAGTGCAGAGACCCAGTACTTC
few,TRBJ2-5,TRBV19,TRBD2,CASSPRLAGAQETQYF,TGTGCCAGTAGTCCTCGACTAGCGGGCGCCCAAGAGACCCAGTACTTC
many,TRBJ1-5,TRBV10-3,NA,CAISFGTGKNQPQHF,TGTGCCATCAGTTTTGGGACGGGGAAAAATCAGCCCCAGCATTTT
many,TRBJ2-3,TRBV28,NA,CASSWGEDTQYF,TGTGCCAGCAGTTGGGGAGAAGATACGCAGTATTTT
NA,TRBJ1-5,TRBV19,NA,CASSIGGGLEKFSNQPQHF,TGTGCCAGTAGTATAGGAGGAGGACTCGAGAAATTTAGCAATCAGCCCCAGCATTTT
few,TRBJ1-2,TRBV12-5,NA,CASGSYGYTF,TGTGCTAGTGGTTCATATGGCTACACCTTC